A single sample is the source of the 20 T cell receptor beta chains below, sequenced in a study of CD8 T cells in Susac syndrome. It was with random hexamers that 0.5 to 1 ug RNA was reverse transcribed. TCRdb ran MiXCR on the immunoSEQ multiplex PCR reads and lists one entry per CDR3 protein. The sample lists about 300,000 distinct CDR3 sequences; about 82% were seen once. Sequencing was carried out using CD8+ T cells from PBMCs. These receptors all stem from a human donor with multiple sclerosis.

V is TRBV19 and J is TRBJ2-5; perhaps TRBD1 as D (6 bases). Germline-derived CDR1 and CDR2 are LNHDA and SQIVND (reference sequence). Trimming removed 4 bases at V and 4 bases at J, with 16 bases between. The CDR3 runs to 15 residues. The CDR3 spells CASSTDFYRAETQYF. The CDR3 DNA reads as TGTGCCAGTAGTACTGACTTTTACAGGGCAGAGACCCAGTACTTC.

V gene TRBV19 combines with J gene TRBJ2-1, with 8 bases identical to TRBD1. The CDR3 is 14 residues long. Germline CDR1 reads LNHDA; CDR2 reads SQIVND (reference sequence). The ends lost 7 bases at V and 5 bases at J; junction bases unmatched: 7. The CDR3 loop is CASTNRGFNNEQFF. The CDR3 region has the DNA TGTGCCAGTACGAACAGGGGGTTTAACAATGAGCAGTTCTTC.

This chain connects TRBV19 to TRBJ1-5, with D hard to call. CDR3 length: 13 amino acids. From germline, CDR1 is LNHDA and CDR2 SQIVND (reference sequence). Trimming pared 2 bases from V and 6 bases from J, leaving 8 bases between. The CDR3 region is CASSILSGQPQHF. The CDR3 nucleotides are TGTGCCAGTAGTATACTATCGGGTCAGCCCCAGCATTTT.

This chain uses TRBV27 with TRBJ2-4; a weak D match, TRBD2 (6 bases). V gave up 4 bases and J gave up 5 bases, with 12 bases separating them. This CDR3 is built from 14 residues. Germline CDR1 MNHEY, CDR2 SMNVEV (reference sequence). In DNA form, the CDR3 reads TGTGCCAGCAGTTCGGGGGTTGGGGAAAACATTCAGTACTTC. This gives the protein CASSSGVGENIQYF.

The chain uses TRBV28 and TRBJ2-1, with 11 bases aligning to TRBD2. Per germline, CDR1 MDHEN and CDR2 SYDVKM. V gave up 5 bases and J gave up 6 bases; unmatched junction bases: 6. The CDR3 length is 15 residues. CDR3 amino acids: CASSPLAGDRNEQFF. CDR3 in DNA: TGTGCCAGCAGTCCACTAGCGGGAGATCGCAATGAGCAGTTCTTC.

The chain employs TRBV7-9 and TRBJ2-7, with D possibly called TRBD1 or TRBD2 (6 bases each). Germline-derived CDR1 and CDR2 are SEHNR and FQNEAQ (reference sequence). With 4 bases removed from V and 3 bases from J, the gap between germline ends came to 16 bases. The CDR3 is made up of 15 amino acids. CDR3 protein: CASSSLGGTYYEQYF. CDR3 in DNA: TGTGCCAGCAGCTCATTAGGGGGGACCTACTACGAGCAGTACTTC.

J is TRBJ2-2 and V is TRBV19; no clear D. The germline V gene has CDR1 LNHDA and CDR2 SQIVND (reference sequence). This CDR3 comprises 12 residues. V was clipped by 3 bases and J by 7 bases, with 6 bases between them. The CDR3 reads CASSILGGELFF. CDR3 coding DNA: TGTGCCAGTAGTATCTTGGGCGGGGAGCTGTTTTTT.

J is TRBJ2-7 and V is TRBV7-7; 7 bases are shared with TRBD2. Germline assignment: CDR1 SSHAT and CDR2 FNYEAQ (reference sequence). The CDR3 is made up of 15 amino acids. The J segment lost 2 bases and the V segment lost 1 base, leaving 5 bases of the junction unmatched. CDR3 in amino acids: CASSLVAGPTYEQYF. The CDR3 DNA follows: TGTGCCAGCAGCTTAGTAGCGGGCCCAACCTACGAGCAGTACTTC.

CDR3 amino acids: CATSRESGGGDTIYF. Here the CDR3 DNA reads TGTGCCACCAGCAGAGAAAGCGGTGGGGGGGACACCATATATTTT. V usage is TRBV15 and J usage is TRBJ1-3; possible D gene TRBD1, 5 bases. Deletions cut 0 bases from V and 8 bases from J, with 14 bases between. The germline V gene has CDR1 LNHNV and CDR2 YYDKDF (reference sequence). This CDR3 contains 15 residues.

V is TRBV4-3 and J is TRBJ2-7, with D possibly TRBD1 on 7 matching bases. The CDR3 covers 20 residues. The V end was cut by 3 bases, the J end by 3 bases, with 30 bases between. The germline V gene encodes CDR1 LGHNA and CDR2 YSLEER. CDR3 protein: CASSQDYPYPSGQENYEQYF. In DNA, the CDR3 is TGCGCCAGCAGCCAGGACTACCCTTACCCTTCCGGACAGGAGAACTACGAGCAGTACTTC.

V is TRBV27 and J is TRBJ2-5; 7 bases line up with TRBD2. Germline V gene data show CDR1 as MNHEY and CDR2 as SMNVEV (reference sequence). There are 13 residues in the CDR3. V gave up 8 bases and J gave up 1 base; unmatched junction bases: 4. CDR3 DNA: TGTGCCAGCTCTAGCGGTATCCAAGAGACCCAGTACTTC. This gives the protein CASSSGIQETQYF.

This clonotype appeared a few times. The chain uses TRBV2 and TRBJ2-1; D is unresolved. This CDR3 comprises 12 residues. V shed 5 bases and J shed 6 bases, with 8 bases lying between them. Germline CDR1 reads SNHLY; CDR2 reads FYNNEI. CDR3 protein: CASSSLGNEQFF. CDR3 DNA: TGTGCCAGCAGTTCTCTCGGCAATGAGCAGTTCTTC.

V is TRBV4-3 and J is TRBJ2-1; D may be TRBD1 (6 bases). CDR1 LGHNA and CDR2 YSLEER come from the germline V gene. Trimming removed 4 bases at V and 4 bases at J, with 20 bases between. The CDR3 totals 17 residues. CDR3 DNA: TGCGCCAGCAGCCGGGGGATTGGGACAACCGGGTACAATGAGCAGTTCTTC. Protein: CASSRGIGTTGYNEQFF.

Only a few counts were recorded for this clonotype. The chain uses TRBV20-1 and TRBJ2-7; D possibly corresponds to TRBD1 (5 bases). From germline, CDR1 is DFQATT and CDR2 SNEGSKA (reference sequence). The CDR3 is made up of 11 amino acids. The CDR3 sequence is CSVQVLYEQYF. CDR3 in DNA: TGCAGCGTACAGGTTCTCTACGAGCAGTACTTC.

The CDR3 loop is CSVEVGAGELFF. DNA for the CDR3: TGCAGCGTTGAAGTAGGGGCCGGGGAGCTGTTTTTT. The chain joins TRBV29-1 to TRBJ2-2; D is perhaps TRBD1 (5 bases). V lost 1 base and J lost 6, with 6 bases in between. The CDR3 loop spans 12 amino acids. Germline CDR1 and CDR2: SQVTM and ANQGSEA.

V and J are TRBV9 and TRBJ2-5; 10 bases match TRBD1. CDR3 length: 15 amino acids. Germline CDR1 is SGDLS and CDR2 is YYNGEE. V shed 3 bases, J shed 5 bases, and the junction held 7 bases outside the gene matches. CDR3 sequence reads: CASSGGTGVDETQYF. In DNA form, the CDR3 reads TGTGCCAGCAGCGGAGGGACAGGGGTCGACGAGACCCAGTACTTC.

This clonotype is a singleton in its sample. J is TRBJ2-3 and V is TRBV15; 9 bases are a match to TRBD2. This CDR3 is 14 amino acids long. Germline CDR1 is LNHNV and CDR2 is YYDKDF (reference sequence). With V trimmed by 5 bases and J by 6 bases, 6 bases remained unmatched. CDR3 nucleotides: TGTGCCACCAGCCCGGGACTAGCTGGGGATACGCAGTATTTT. Its protein is CATSPGLAGDTQYF. Looking up the rest from reference TRBV15 and TRBJ2-3 gives the full variable domain: DAMVIQNPRYQVTQFGKPVTLSCSQTLNHNVMYWYQQKSSQAPKLLFHYYDKDFNNEADTPDNFQSRRPNTSFCFLDIRSPGLGDTAMYLCATSPGLAGDTQYFGPGTRLTVL.

This chain links TRBV30 with TRBJ2-1, with D tentatively TRBD1 (5 bases). The CDR3 runs 16 residues. Germline assignment: CDR1 GTSNPN and CDR2 SVGIG (reference sequence). The germline V and J ends were trimmed by 0 bases and 2 bases, with 14 bases remaining between them. The CDR3 reads CAWSVLMGPPYNEQFF. The CDR3 nucleotides read TGTGCCTGGAGTGTACTAATGGGGCCCCCCTACAATGAGCAGTTCTTC.

V gene TRBV3-1 combines with J gene TRBJ2-2; 10 nucleotides match TRBD1. Germline V gene sequence: CDR1 LGHDT, CDR2 YNNKEL (reference sequence). This CDR3 contains 15 residues. V was pared by 4 bases and J by 4 bases, with 3 bases of the junction left unmatched. In DNA, the CDR3 is TGTGCCAGCAGCCGGACAGGGGGACGCACCGGGGAGCTGTTTTTT. Translating gives CASSRTGGRTGELFF.

CDR3 bases: TGTGCCAGCAGACCGCGGAGCGACTATGGCTACACCTTC. Translation gives CASRPRSDYGYTF. The chain joins TRBV12-3 or TRBV12-4 to TRBJ1-2; D not resolved. V lost 6 bases to trimming and J lost 3 bases, with 11 bases between them. The CDR3 runs to 13 residues.